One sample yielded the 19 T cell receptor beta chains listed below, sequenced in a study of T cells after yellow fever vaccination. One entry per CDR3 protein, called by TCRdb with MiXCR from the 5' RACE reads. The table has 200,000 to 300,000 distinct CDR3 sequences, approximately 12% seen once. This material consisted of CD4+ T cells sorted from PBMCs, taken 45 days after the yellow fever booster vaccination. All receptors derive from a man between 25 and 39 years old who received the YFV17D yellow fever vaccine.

The CDR3 DNA is TGCAGTGCTAGAGATTTTGGCGGGGACAGCCCTTCGGGCTACAATGAGCAGTTCTTC. It yields the protein CSARDFGGDSPSGYNEQFF. The chain is built from TRBV20-1 and TRBJ2-1; the D gene is possibly TRBD1 (7 bases). The germline gives CDR1 DFQATT, CDR2 SNEGSKA (reference sequence). The germline V and J ends were trimmed by 0 bases and 3 bases, with 24 bases remaining between them. This CDR3 is 19 amino acids long.

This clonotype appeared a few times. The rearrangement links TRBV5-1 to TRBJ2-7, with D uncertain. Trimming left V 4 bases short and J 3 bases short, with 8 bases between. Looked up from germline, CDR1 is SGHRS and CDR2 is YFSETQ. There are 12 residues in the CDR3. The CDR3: CASSIPNYEQYF. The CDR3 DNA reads TGCGCCAGCAGCATCCCGAACTACGAGCAGTACTTC.

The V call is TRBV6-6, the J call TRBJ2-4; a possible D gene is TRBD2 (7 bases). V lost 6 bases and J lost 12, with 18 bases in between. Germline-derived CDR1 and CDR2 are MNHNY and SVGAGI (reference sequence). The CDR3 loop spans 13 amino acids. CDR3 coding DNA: TGTGCCAGCAGAAGGGACAAGGGAGGGCCTCAGTACTTC. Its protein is CASRRDKGGPQYF.

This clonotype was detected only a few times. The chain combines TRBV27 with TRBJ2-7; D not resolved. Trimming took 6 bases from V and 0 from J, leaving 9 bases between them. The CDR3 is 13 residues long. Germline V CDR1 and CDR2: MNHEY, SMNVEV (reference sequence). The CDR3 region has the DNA TGTGCCAGCAGCCTGCTGCCCTCCTACGAGCAGTACTTC. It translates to CASSLLPSYEQYF.

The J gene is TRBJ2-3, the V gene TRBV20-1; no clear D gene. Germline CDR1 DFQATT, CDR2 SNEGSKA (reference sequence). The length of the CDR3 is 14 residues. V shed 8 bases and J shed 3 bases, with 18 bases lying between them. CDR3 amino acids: CSPSPATRTDTQYF. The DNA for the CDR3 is TGCAGTCCCAGTCCTGCGACTCGTACAGATACGCAGTATTTT.

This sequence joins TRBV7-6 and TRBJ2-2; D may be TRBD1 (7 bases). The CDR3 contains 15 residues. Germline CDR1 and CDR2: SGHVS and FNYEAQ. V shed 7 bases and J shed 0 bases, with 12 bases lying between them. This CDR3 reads CASTQGGANTGELFF. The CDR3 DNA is TGTGCCAGCACCCAGGGGGGTGCGAACACCGGGGAGCTGTTTTTT.

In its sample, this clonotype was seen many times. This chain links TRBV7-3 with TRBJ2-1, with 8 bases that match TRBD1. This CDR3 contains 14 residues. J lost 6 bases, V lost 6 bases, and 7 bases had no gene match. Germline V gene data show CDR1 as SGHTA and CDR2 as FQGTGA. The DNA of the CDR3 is TGTGCCAGCAGTTTTGGGACAGGCCCCAATGAGCAGTTCTTC. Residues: CASSFGTGPNEQFF.

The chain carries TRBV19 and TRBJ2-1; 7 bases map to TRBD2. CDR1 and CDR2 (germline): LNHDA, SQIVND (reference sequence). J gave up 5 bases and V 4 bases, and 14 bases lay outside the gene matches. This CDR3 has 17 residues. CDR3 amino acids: CASSTPLRPSGDNEQFF. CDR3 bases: TGTGCCAGTAGTACCCCCCTCAGGCCTAGCGGCGACAATGAGCAGTTCTTC.

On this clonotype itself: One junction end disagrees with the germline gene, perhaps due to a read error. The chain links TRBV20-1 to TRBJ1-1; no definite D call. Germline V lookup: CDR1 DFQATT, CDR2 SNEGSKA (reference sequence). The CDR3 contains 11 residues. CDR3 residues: CSARVGSTLRF. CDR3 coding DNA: TGCAGTGCTAGAGTCGGATCGACCCTAAGATTT.

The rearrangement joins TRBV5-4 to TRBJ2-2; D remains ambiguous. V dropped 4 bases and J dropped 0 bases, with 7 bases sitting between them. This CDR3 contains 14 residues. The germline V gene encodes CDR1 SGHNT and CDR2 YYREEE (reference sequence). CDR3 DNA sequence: TGTGCCAGCAGCAGCAGGACGAACACCGGGGAGCTGTTTTTT. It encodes CASSSRTNTGELFF.

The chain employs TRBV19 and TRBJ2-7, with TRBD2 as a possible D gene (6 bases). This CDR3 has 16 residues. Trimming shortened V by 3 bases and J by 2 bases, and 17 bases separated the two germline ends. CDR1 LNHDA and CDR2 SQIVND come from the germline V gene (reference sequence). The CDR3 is CASSIPRGRGTYEQYF. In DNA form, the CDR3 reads TGTGCCAGTAGTATTCCCCGAGGGCGGGGAACCTACGAGCAGTACTTC.

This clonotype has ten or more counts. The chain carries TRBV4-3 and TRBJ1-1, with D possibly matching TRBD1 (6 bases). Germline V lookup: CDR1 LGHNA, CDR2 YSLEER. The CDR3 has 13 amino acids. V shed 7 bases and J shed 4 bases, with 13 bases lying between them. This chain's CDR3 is CASKQGMGTEAFF. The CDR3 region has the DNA TGCGCCAGCAAACAGGGCATGGGCACTGAAGCTTTCTTT.

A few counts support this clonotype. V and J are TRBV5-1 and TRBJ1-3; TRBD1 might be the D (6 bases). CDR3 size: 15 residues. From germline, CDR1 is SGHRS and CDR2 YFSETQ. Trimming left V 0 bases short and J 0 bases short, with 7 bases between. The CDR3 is CASSLEGGSGNTIYF. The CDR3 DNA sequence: TGCGCCAGCAGCTTGGAGGGGGGCTCTGGAAACACCATATATTTT.

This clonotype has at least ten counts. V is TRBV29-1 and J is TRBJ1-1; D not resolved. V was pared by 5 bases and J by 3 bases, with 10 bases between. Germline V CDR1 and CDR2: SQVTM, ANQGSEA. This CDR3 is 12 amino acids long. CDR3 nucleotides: TGCAGCGTTTCGGAATCCTACACTGAAGCTTTCTTT. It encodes CSVSESYTEAFF.

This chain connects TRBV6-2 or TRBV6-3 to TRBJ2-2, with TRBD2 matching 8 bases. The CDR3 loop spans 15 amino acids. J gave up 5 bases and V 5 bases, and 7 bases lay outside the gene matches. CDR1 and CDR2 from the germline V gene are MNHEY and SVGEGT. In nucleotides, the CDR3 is TGTGCCAGCAGTGACGGGAGGGGAAATACCGGGGAGCTGTTTTTT. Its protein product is CASSDGRGNTGELFF.

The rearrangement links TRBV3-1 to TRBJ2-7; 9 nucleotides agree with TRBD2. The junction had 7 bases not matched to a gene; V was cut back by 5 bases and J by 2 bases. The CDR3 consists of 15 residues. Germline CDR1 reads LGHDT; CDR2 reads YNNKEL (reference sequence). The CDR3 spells CASSTGLASTYEQYF. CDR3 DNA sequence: TGTGCCAGCAGCACCGGACTAGCGTCCACCTACGAGCAGTACTTC.

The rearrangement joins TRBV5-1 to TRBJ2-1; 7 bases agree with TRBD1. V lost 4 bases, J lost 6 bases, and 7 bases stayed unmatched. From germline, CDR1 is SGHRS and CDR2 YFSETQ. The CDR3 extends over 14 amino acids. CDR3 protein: CASSPKGQANEQFF. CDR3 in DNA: TGCGCCAGCAGCCCAAAAGGACAGGCCAATGAGCAGTTCTTC.

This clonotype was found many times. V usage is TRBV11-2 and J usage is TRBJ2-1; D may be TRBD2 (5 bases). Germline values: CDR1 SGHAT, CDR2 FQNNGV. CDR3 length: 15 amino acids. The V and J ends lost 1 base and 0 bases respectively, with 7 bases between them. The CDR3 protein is CASSLVGDSYNEQFF. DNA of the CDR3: TGTGCCAGCAGCTTAGTGGGAGACTCCTACAATGAGCAGTTCTTC. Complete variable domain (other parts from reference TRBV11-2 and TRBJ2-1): EAGVAQSPRYKIIEKRQSVAFWCNPISGHATLYWYQQILGQGPKLLIQFQNNGVVDDSQLPKDRFSAERLKGVDSTLKIQPAKLEDSAVYLCASSLVGDSYNEQFFGPGTRLTVL.

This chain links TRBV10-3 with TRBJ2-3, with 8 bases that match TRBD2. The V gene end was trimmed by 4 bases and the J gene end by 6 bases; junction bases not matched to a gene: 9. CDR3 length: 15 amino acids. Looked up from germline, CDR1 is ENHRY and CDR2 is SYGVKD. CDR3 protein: CAISAGGRSADTQYF. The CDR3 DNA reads TGTGCCATCAGTGCTGGCGGGAGGTCCGCGGATACGCAGTATTTT.